This T cell receptor beta chain was profiled in a study of identifying expanded T cells in peripheral blood. Germline V CDR1 and CDR2: SEHNR, FQNEAQ (reference sequence). V gave up 2 bases and J gave up 0 bases, with 19 bases separating them. The CDR3 is 19 amino acids. Assay used: immunoSEQ multiplex PCR; TCRdb lists only in-frame clones, some missing. The table lists 55,000 to 75,000 clones, 70% to 90% of them singletons, with around 4.6% in the top ten. No infections or other immune events were documented during collection. The chain employs TRBV7-9 and TRBJ1-4, with D perhaps matching TRBD1 (5 bases). The source of this sequence is a person aged 18 to 75 in good health. The source material was blood. The CDR3 nucleotides are TGTGCCAGCAGCTTAATCGACTACCGCAGGGACGCAACTAATGAAAAACTGTTTTTT. This translates into CASSLIDYRRDATNEKLFF.